One sample yielded the 9 T cell receptor beta chains listed below, sequenced in a study of blood T cell repertoires in COVID-19. The protocol was immunoSEQ multiplex PCR, while the TCRdb copy is restricted to in-frame clones and leaves out a portion. The table shows 150,000 to 200,000 clones, with roughly 88% occurring only once. The specimen sequenced was PBMCs or T cells enriched from blood (not recorded which). These receptors came from a woman in her late teens or twenties who had recovered from COVID-19.

The chain links TRBV6-5 to TRBJ1-2; D perhaps matches TRBD1 (6 bases). Germline CDR1 is MNHEY and CDR2 is SVGAGI. Trimming pared 7 bases from V and 7 bases from J, leaving 13 bases between. The CDR3 extends over 12 amino acids. CDR3 region: CASTEGGTGYTF. Here the CDR3 DNA reads TGTGCCAGCACCGAAGGGGGAACTGGCTACACCTTC.

V gene TRBV10-3 combines with J gene TRBJ1-6; no reliable D call. V dropped 0 bases and J dropped 10 bases, with 4 bases sitting between them. Germline lookup yields CDR1 ENHRY and CDR2 SYGVKD. The length of the CDR3 is 12 residues. CDR3 amino acids: CAISESRSPLHF. CDR3 bases: TGTGCCATCAGTGAGTCGAGATCACCCCTCCACTTT.

CDR3 region: CASSLNAGGQYNEQFF. The CDR3 coding sequence is TGTGCCAGCAGCCTTAATGCGGGGGGGCAATACAATGAGCAGTTCTTC. This rearrangement joins TRBV4-2 to TRBJ2-1; 9 nucleotides agree with TRBD2. V shed 4 bases, J shed 4 bases, and the junction held 8 bases outside the gene matches. This CDR3 has 16 amino acids. The germline V gene has CDR1 LGHNA and CDR2 YNFKEQ.

This clone came up a few times. The rearrangement links TRBV7-6 to TRBJ2-5; 13 bases are shared with TRBD2. This CDR3 comprises 14 residues. The V segment lost 4 bases and the J segment 4 bases; nucleotides outside the gene matches: 0. Germline CDR1 reads SGHVS; CDR2 reads FNYEAQ. The CDR3: CASSWTSGRETQYF. CDR3 coding DNA: TGTGCCAGCAGCTGGACTAGCGGGAGAGAGACCCAGTACTTC.

This clone was seen once. It is unclear where the CDR3 begins or ends on the DNA, so no DNA is shown, and the CDR3 is as TCRdb lists it. CDR3 residues: CASTPGWGGGNTIYF. J is TRBJ1-3 and V is TRBV21-1. TRBV21-1 is shown as a pseudogene. The CDR3 spans 15 amino acids, including both terminal residues.

This clone showed up just once. The CDR3 region has the DNA TGTGCCAGCAGTACATACCAACAGGGGAAACTCCACTTT. It codes for CASSTYQQGKLHF. The chain employs TRBV28 and TRBJ1-6, with 7 bases that match TRBD1. The CDR3 has 13 amino acids. V trimming: 5 bases; J trimming: 16 bases; junction bases outside the gene matches: 11. Germline assignment: CDR1 MDHEN and CDR2 SYDVKM.

The rearrangement uses TRBV5-5 and TRBJ2-7, with D maybe TRBD2 (5 bases). Germline CDR1 and CDR2: SGHKS and YYEKEE (reference sequence). V lost 2 bases and J 4 bases, leaving 13 bases between the germline ends. This CDR3 has 14 residues. The CDR3 loop is CASSFDGSGYEQYF. The CDR3 nucleotides read TGTGCCAGCAGCTTCGACGGCTCGGGGTACGAGCAGTACTTC.

This chain uses TRBV5-4 with TRBJ2-5, with 9 bases lining up with TRBD2. Per the germline V gene, CDR1 is SGHNT and CDR2 is YYREEE (reference sequence). J was trimmed by 4 bases and V by 3 bases; bases with no gene match: 19. The CDR3 loop spans 19 amino acids. The CDR3 bases are TGTGCCAGCAGCTGGGCCCGCGGGACTAGCCGGGATTTTGGAGAGACCCAGTACTTC. Translating gives CASSWARGTSRDFGETQYF.

Only one count was recorded for this clone. The chain joins TRBV5-4 to TRBJ2-5; TRBD1 aligns across 9 bases. Germline V gene sequence: CDR1 SGHNT, CDR2 YYREEE (reference sequence). Losses at the gene ends were 3 bases for V and 3 bases for J; bases not matched to a gene: 0. CDR3 length: 13 amino acids. CDR3 coding DNA: TGTGCCAGCAGCTGGGACAGGGAAGAGACCCAGTACTTC. It yields the protein CASSWDREETQYF.